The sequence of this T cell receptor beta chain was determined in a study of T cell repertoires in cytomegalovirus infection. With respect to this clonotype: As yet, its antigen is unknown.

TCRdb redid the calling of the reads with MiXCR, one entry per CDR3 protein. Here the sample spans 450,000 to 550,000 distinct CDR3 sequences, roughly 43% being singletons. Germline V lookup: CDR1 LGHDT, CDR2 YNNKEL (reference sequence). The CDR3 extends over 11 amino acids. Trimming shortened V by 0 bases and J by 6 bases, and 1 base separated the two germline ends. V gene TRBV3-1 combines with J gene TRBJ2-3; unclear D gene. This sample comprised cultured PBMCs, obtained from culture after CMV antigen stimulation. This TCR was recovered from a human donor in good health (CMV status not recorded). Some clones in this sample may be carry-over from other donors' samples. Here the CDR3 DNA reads TGTGCCAGCAGCCAAGAGGATACGCAGTATTTT. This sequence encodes CASSQEDTQYF.